One T cell receptor (beta chain) is described in this entry. This clonotype is classified as medium-sized (0.01 to 0.1%). The antigen it recognizes is unknown. The junction does not match germline at one end; this may be a read error. To synthesize cDNA, template-switch 5'RACE was performed with a primer carrying a 10-nucleotide random unique molecular identifier so that each TCR transcript was tagged. Over 200 million TCR-beta sequences, covering 15-18 subjects, were produced in each sequencing run. The RNeasy kit was used for extraction of total RNA. Using the KAPA Real-time Library Amplification kit, TCR-beta VDJ regions were amplified with primers for the TCR constant region and the 5'RACE anchor. A first PCR added sample indexes and Illumina adaptors, after which a second PCR increased the library yield. After Ampure bead purification, the TCR product of roughly 650 bp was size-selected on a 2% E-gel SizeSelection system. Library quality was checked on a Bioanalyzer, concentration was measured with Qubit, and libraries were quantified with the Kapa Library Quantification kit before pooling. Paired-end 2 x 150 bp sequencing of the libraries was performed on an Illumina HiSeq 2500. To increase sequence diversity, about 23-30% phiX was spiked into each library pool. Per the source publication's procedure: The UMI-based MiGEC pipeline processed quality-filtered reads and removed over 75% of raw TCR sequences during error correction. VDJ genes were aligned to IMGT germline references, and each clonotype was defined by a unique CDR3 amino acid sequence together with V-J genes. Clonal expansion, Shannon diversity and CDR3 relatedness were evaluated with VDJtools (CalcPairwiseDistances, ClusterSamples), while phylogenetic trees were built in CLCbio workbench. Expanded clones were defined as having at least 8 unique UMIs, based on coefficient-of-variation modelling across technical triplicates. Through fastp at Q25 and MiXCR, TCRdb rebuilt clones from the public reads, retaining in-frame beta chains. Here each entry gathers all rows of one CDR3 protein and keeps the most common genes and DNA. These V and J calls derive from TCRdb rather than the authors' analysis. The sample includes about 55,000 distinct CDR3 sequences, with under 30% observed a single time. Roughly 4.6% of the sample is taken by the ten largest.

The sample belongs to a study of neurological immune-mediated disorders (dated by TCRdb to between 2017 and 2020). As for the study more broadly: Peripheral blood TCR-beta repertoires from patients with HTLV-I-associated myelopathy (HAM/TSP), patients with multiple sclerosis, and healthy controls were compared in the study using UMI-based sequencing. The roughly 99 TCR-beta libraries covered PBMC samples along with longitudinal samples, technical triplicates, and paired sorted CD4+ and CD8+ T-cell subsets. The cohort was made up of 68 subjects, consisting of some 15 HAM/TSP patients, about 34 multiple sclerosis patients and 20 healthy controls. Technical triplicate libraries were sequenced to precisely calculate how much the frequency of each individual clone varied.

Taken from the germline V gene, the CDR1 and CDR2 loops are SGHRS and YFSETQ. The CDR3 measures 15 amino acids from cysteine to phenylalanine. This entry keeps only the CDR3 DNA: 45 bases, framed from base 1. The time point label, read with the paper, signifies: technical triplicate 2. Libraries from unsorted PBMCs were made from 2 million PBMCs kept in RNAlater at -80 degrees C until RNA extraction. Peripheral blood was subjected to Ficoll-Hypaque density gradient centrifugation to isolate PBMCs, which were then cryopreserved in liquid nitrogen. What the research found in general, with its limitations: TCR clonal expansion was highest in HAM/TSP patients and lowest in MS patients, with MS patients falling below even healthy controls. Expanded clones from different subjects shared no identical CDR3 amino acid sequences, which suggests that TCR-beta repertoires were private in all groups.

The receptor's source is a man aged 55 to 70 with HTLV-1-associated myelopathy (HAM/TSP). The sequenced sample consisted of PBMCs. This sequence uses TRBV5-1 and TRBJ2-3; a tentative D call is TRBD1 (5 bases match). The bases read TGCGCCAGCAACTTGGGGCTAGGAAAGACAGATACGCAGTATTTT. It translates to CASNLGLGKTDTQYF.